Listed below are T cell receptor beta chains from one sample, sequenced in a study of cytomegalovirus exposure and HLA in healthy donors. Clones were sequenced by immunoSEQ multiplex PCR, and TCRdb holds only the in-frame ones, with some missing. This sample carries around 170,000 clones, 79% of them seen once, and the ten largest clones take under 0.9%. The sample consisted of PBMCs. These receptors were obtained from a middle-aged woman in good health and CMV-seronegative. CDR3s include the opening cysteine and the closing phenylalanine or tryptophan. D genes are given only for firm matches. Clone size, where shown, is once, few, many, or a class for clones that have expanded.

NA | TRBJ2-7 | TRBV28 | TRBD1 | CASSSLDRVEQYF | TGTGCCAGCAGTTCCCTCGACAGGGTCGAGCAGTACTTC
NA | TRBJ2-3 | TRBV6-7 | NA | CASSSDRRRRYTDTQYF | TGTGCCAGCAGTTCAGACCGCCGGCGGAGGTACACAGATACGCAGTATTTT
NA | TRBJ2-7 | TRBV6-1 | TRBD1 | CASMEDRGISYEQYF | TGTGCCAGCATGGAGGACAGGGGGATCTCCTACGAGCAGTACTTC
NA | TRBJ1-2 | TRBV28 | NA | CASSPDRTLFYGYTF | TGTGCCAGCAGCCCCGACAGGACCCTCTTCTATGGCTACACCTTC
NA | TRBJ1-5 | TRBV10-3 | TRBD1 | CATRGQGDEPQHF | TGTGCCACCCGGGGGCAGGGGGATGAGCCCCAGCATTTT
NA | TRBJ1-2 | TRBV19 | TRBD1 | CASRPGQPKNNYGYTF | TGTGCCAGTAGACCGGGACAGCCTAAGAATAACTATGGCTACACCTTC
NA | TRBJ2-7 | TRBV9 | TRBD2 | CASSPGGLAYEQYF | TGTGCCAGCAGCCCCGGCGGACTAGCCTACGAGCAGTACTTC
NA | TRBJ2-3 | TRBV5-1 | TRBD1 | CASSLTAGTGGDTQYF | TGCGCCAGCAGCTTGACGGCCGGGACAGGGGGGGATACGCAGTATTTT
NA | TRBJ2-7 | TRBV5-1 | TRBD1 | CASSLAPGQGVREQYF | TGCGCCAGCAGCTTGGCCCCGGGACAGGGTGTCCGGGAGCAGTACTTC
NA | TRBJ1-1 | TRBV19 | TRBD1 | CASSITGAGTEAFF | TGTGCCAGTAGTATCACAGGGGCGGGCACTGAAGCTTTCTTT
NA | TRBJ1-1 | TRBV7-9 | NA | CATVGTRGGTEAFF | TGTGCCACTGTTGGGACTCGGGGGGGGACTGAAGCTTTCTTT
NA | TRBJ2-6 | TRBV28 | NA | CASSFQGRAGDGANVLTF | TGTGCCAGCAGTTTCCAGGGCAGGGCCGGAGATGGGGCCAACGTCCTGACTTTC
few | TRBJ2-3 | TRBV7-2 | NA | CASSRSTDTQYF | TGTGCCAGCAGCCGGAGCACAGATACGCAGTATTTT
NA | TRBJ1-2 | TRBV25-1 | NA | CASSPGFYGYTF | TGTGCCAGCAGCCCCGGGTTCTATGGCTACACCTTC
NA | TRBJ2-2 | TRBV5-4 | TRBD2 | CASSLVGTRHTGELFF | TGTGCCAGCAGCTTGGTAGGGACTAGACACACCGGGGAGCTGTTTTTT
once | TRBJ2-7 | TRBV25-1 | NA | CASSGAPREQYF | TGTGCCAGCAGTGGGGCTCCTCGGGAGCAGTACTTC
NA | TRBJ1-1 | TRBV9 | NA | CASSVGGGYTEAFF | TGTGCCAGCAGCGTAGGAGGGGGTTACACTGAAGCTTTCTTT
NA | TRBJ2-7 | TRBV4-2 | NA | CASSQDVGGDYEQYF | TGTGCCAGCAGCCAAGATGTCGGGGGAGACTACGAGCAGTACTTC
NA | TRBJ1-1 | TRBV19 | NA | CASNRDTEAFF | TGTGCCAGTAACAGGGACACTGAAGCTTTCTTT
NA | TRBJ1-1 | TRBV5-1 | TRBD1 | CASRDRQGGLQRGENSEAFF | TGCGCCAGCAGGGATCGACAGGGGGGACTTCAAAGGGGTGAAAACTCTGAAGCTTTCTTT
NA | TRBJ2-1 | TRBV9 | TRBD1 | CASSGPGQYSYNEQFF | TGTGCCAGCAGCGGACCGGGACAGTATTCCTACAATGAGCAGTTCTTC
NA | TRBJ2-3 | TRBV5-4 | TRBD2 | CASSLPSGVGTQYF | TGTGCCAGCAGCTTGCCTAGCGGGGTTGGTACGCAGTATTTT
NA | TRBJ1-5 | TRBV27 | NA | CASSFSGQGSNQPQHF | TGTGCCAGCAGTTTCTCTGGGCAGGGAAGCAATCAGCCCCAGCATTTT
NA | TRBJ1-5 | TRBV12-5 | NA | CASGPPKQDQPQHF | TGTGCTAGTGGGCCCCCTAAACAGGATCAGCCCCAGCATTTT
NA | TRBJ1-5 | TRBV5-6 | TRBD1 | CASSTGQGNSNQPQHF | TGTGCCAGCAGCACGGGACAGGGTAATAGCAATCAGCCCCAGCATTTT
NA | TRBJ2-1 | TRBV6-4 | NA | CASSEDGSSYNEQFF | TGTGCCAGCAGTGAAGACGGGAGCTCCTACAATGAGCAGTTCTTC
NA | TRBJ2-7 | TRBV29-1 | NA | CSVEVNSYEQYF | TGCAGCGTTGAAGTTAACTCCTACGAGCAGTACTTC
NA | TRBJ2-1 | TRBV7-9 | TRBD2 | CASSLGGVPYNEQFF | TGTGCCAGCAGCCTTGGGGGGGTGCCCTACAATGAGCAGTTCTTC
NA | TRBJ2-5 | TRBV28 | NA | CASSPPPIETQYF | TGTGCCAGCAGCCCGCCGCCTATAGAGACCCAGTACTTC
NA | TRBJ1-4 | TRBV9 | NA | CASSVSTATRRGNEKLFF | TGTGCCAGCAGCGTCTCGACCGCGACCCGGAGGGGAAATGAAAAACTGTTTTTT
NA | TRBJ1-6 | TRBV25-1 | NA | CASSEAGYNSPLHF | TGTGCCAGCAGCGAGGCTGGCTATAATTCACCCCTCCACTTT